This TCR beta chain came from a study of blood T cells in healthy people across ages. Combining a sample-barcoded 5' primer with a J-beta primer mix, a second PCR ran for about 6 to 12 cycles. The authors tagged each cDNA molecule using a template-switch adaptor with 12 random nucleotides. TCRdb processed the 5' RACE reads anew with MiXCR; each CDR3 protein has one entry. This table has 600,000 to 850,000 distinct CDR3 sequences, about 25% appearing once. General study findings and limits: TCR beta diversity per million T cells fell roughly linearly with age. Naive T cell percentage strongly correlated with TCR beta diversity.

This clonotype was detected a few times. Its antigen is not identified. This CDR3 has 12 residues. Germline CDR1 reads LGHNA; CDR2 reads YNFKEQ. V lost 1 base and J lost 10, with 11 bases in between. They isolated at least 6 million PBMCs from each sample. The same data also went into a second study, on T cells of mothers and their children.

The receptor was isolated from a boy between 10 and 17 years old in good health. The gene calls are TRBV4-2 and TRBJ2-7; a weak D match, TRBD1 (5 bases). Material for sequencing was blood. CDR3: CASSQGPGHQYF. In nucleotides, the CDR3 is TGTGCCAGCAGCCAAGGACCCGGACACCAGTACTTC.